The 25 T cell receptor beta chains below come from one sample, sequenced in a study of blood T cell repertoires in COVID-19. Generated by immunoSEQ multiplex PCR, the TCRdb table keeps only in-frame clones and is missing some. The top ten clones hold over 5.5% of a sample with 55,000 or so clones, roughly 80% of them seen once. Sequencing was carried out using peripheral blood. These receptor sequences come from a human donor in a cohort sampled during active or convalescent COVID-19.

This clone was recorded only once. The chain carries TRBV12-3 or TRBV12-4 and TRBJ2-1, with unresolved D. This CDR3 has 13 residues. Trimming cost V 6 bases and J 6 bases, with 12 bases left between them. This chain's CDR3 is CASRELDSNEQFF. The CDR3 DNA reads TGTGCCAGCAGGGAGTTGGATAGCAATGAGCAGTTCTTC.

The gene calls are TRBV4-2 and TRBJ1-4; TRBD1 is a possible D gene (5 bases). Germline CDR1 LGHNA, CDR2 YNFKEQ. The CDR3 consists of 15 residues. The V and J ends lost 3 bases and 0 bases respectively, with 8 bases between them. The CDR3 sequence is CASSQEGTTNEKLFF. CDR3 nucleotides: TGTGCCAGCAGCCAGGAGGGGACAACTAATGAAAAACTGTTTTTT.

The CDR3, as DNA: TGTGCCACCAGTGAAGTTGGCAGGGGTAACAATGAGCAGTTCTTC. Its protein product is CATSEVGRGNNEQFF. The chain recombines TRBV24-1 with TRBJ2-1; weak D call: TRBD1 (6 bases). This CDR3 region has 15 residues. Germline CDR1 is KGHDR and CDR2 is SFDVKD. Trimming pared 4 bases from V and 5 bases from J, leaving 14 bases between.

The chain couples TRBV5-1 to TRBJ2-7; weak D call: TRBD1 (6 bases). The CDR3 is 15 amino acids. Germline V gene lookup returns CDR1 SGHRS and CDR2 YFSETQ. V lost 7 bases and J 0 bases, leaving 17 bases between the germline ends. Here the CDR3 reads CASRPPGTSSYEQYF. CDR3 DNA sequence: TGCGCCAGCCGACCTCCCGGGACAAGCTCCTACGAGCAGTACTTC.

The V call is TRBV7-2, the J call TRBJ2-1; 15 nucleotides agree with TRBD2. The junction had 2 bases not matched to a gene; V was cut back by 1 base and J by 1 base. CDR1 and CDR2 from the germline V gene are SGHTA and FQGNSA. CDR3 length: 18 residues. DNA for the CDR3: TGTGCCAGCAGCTTAGGGACTAGCGGGGGGGCGTCCTACAATGAGCAGTTCTTC. Residues: CASSLGTSGGASYNEQFF.

Here the CDR3 reads CASAEGGTDTQYF. The CDR3 nucleotides read TGTGCCAGTGCAGAGGGGGGCACAGATACGCAGTATTTT. The chain combines TRBV7-7 with TRBJ2-3; tentatively, D is TRBD1 (6 bases). Trimming took 9 bases from V and 1 from J, leaving 11 bases between them. The germline CDR1 and CDR2 sequences are SSHAT and FNYEAQ (reference sequence). CDR3 length: 13 amino acids.

The chain carries TRBV6-5 and TRBJ2-4, with TRBD1 matching over 8 bases. The germline V gene encodes CDR1 MNHEY and CDR2 SVGAGI. This CDR3 has 15 residues. Trimming removed 6 bases from V and 6 bases from J; junction bases left unmatched: 10. This CDR3 is CASSQETGVGNIQYF. Here the CDR3 DNA reads TGTGCCAGCAGCCAAGAGACAGGGGTGGGAAACATTCAGTACTTC.

V is TRBV27 and J is TRBJ1-2; 7 nucleotides line up with TRBD1. The CDR3 covers 12 residues. The ends lost 6 bases at V and 5 bases at J; junction bases unmatched: 3. Germline CDR1 and CDR2: MNHEY and SMNVEV (reference sequence). The chain's CDR3 is CASRDRNYGYTF. The CDR3 nucleotides read TGTGCCAGCAGGGACAGGAATTATGGCTACACCTTC.

The genes are TRBV6-1 and TRBJ2-5; 12 nucleotides match TRBD1. Germline assignment: CDR1 MNHNS and CDR2 SASEGT. Trimming at V came to 0 bases and at J to 5 bases, leaving 13 bases not matched to a gene. The CDR3 is made up of 19 amino acids. CDR3 in amino acids: CASSEAKPVGTGGVETQYF. The CDR3 region has the DNA TGTGCCAGCAGTGAAGCCAAACCGGTGGGGACAGGGGGCGTTGAGACCCAGTACTTC.

This chain connects TRBV5-8 to TRBJ1-2, with TRBD1 matching over 8 bases. V lost 4 bases to trimming and J lost 6 bases; unmatched junction nucleotides: 8. The CDR3 is 14 residues long. Germline loops: CDR1 SGHTS, CDR2 YDEGEE. The CDR3 DNA sequence: TGTGCCAGCAGCGCTTGGACAGGGCAGCATGGCTACACCTTC. As protein: CASSAWTGQHGYTF.

This chain connects TRBV6-4 to TRBJ1-2, with 8 bases fitting TRBD1. V dropped 5 bases and J dropped 6; count of bases not matched to a gene: 14. This CDR3 is 16 amino acids long. Germline V gene lookup returns CDR1 MRHNA and CDR2 SNTAGT. CDR3 coding DNA: TGTGCCAGCAGTTCCCAAGGACAGGGCAGGAGGAATGGCTACACCTTC. This encodes CASSSQGQGRRNGYTF.

This clone has a handful of counts. V and J are TRBV6-4 and TRBJ2-7; D remains ambiguous. V was pared by 4 bases and J by 5 bases, with 9 bases between. This CDR3 contains 12 residues. Germline V gene sequence: CDR1 MRHNA, CDR2 SNTAGT. CDR3 bases: TGTGCCAGCAGTGTGTACCACAACGAGCAGTACTTC. Protein sequence: CASSVYHNEQYF.

The rearrangement joins TRBV7-9 to TRBJ1-1, with 8 nucleotides matching TRBD1. Germline V lookup: CDR1 SEHNR, CDR2 FQNEAQ (reference sequence). This CDR3 contains 15 residues. V lost 4 bases, J lost 7 bases, and 11 bases stayed unmatched. The CDR3 here is CASSSYPRGLGEAFF. DNA of the CDR3: TGTGCCAGCAGCTCCTATCCCAGGGGGCTGGGTGAAGCTTTCTTT.

The J gene is TRBJ2-2, the V gene TRBV6-6; 8 nucleotides agree with TRBD1. Per the germline V gene, CDR1 is MNHNY and CDR2 is SVGAGI (reference sequence). The V segment lost 6 bases and the J segment 7 bases; nucleotides outside the gene matches: 7. The CDR3 covers 14 residues. CDR3 DNA sequence: TGTGCCAGCAGGCTAGGACAGGGTGTCGGGGAGCTGTTTTTT. This translates into CASRLGQGVGELFF.

This clone was observed a handful of times. The V and J genes are TRBV7-9 and TRBJ2-3; TRBD2 agrees at 7 bases. Trimming cost V 11 bases and J 0 bases; bases outside gene matches: 5. CDR1 is SEHNR, CDR2 FQNEAQ, per germline (reference sequence). The CDR3 contains 13 residues. In DNA form, the CDR3 reads TGTGCCGGAGCTAGCGGCAGCACAGATACGCAGTATTTT. This sequence encodes CAGASGSTDTQYF.

The chain couples TRBV10-1 to TRBJ1-6; tentatively, D is TRBD1 (6 bases). CDR1 is WNHNN, CDR2 SYGVQD, per germline (reference sequence). Deletions cut 3 bases from V and 6 bases from J, with 33 bases between. This CDR3 spans 22 amino acids. CDR3 sequence: CASSEDSAGQVGFRGGNSPLHF. CDR3 coding DNA: TGCGCCAGCAGTGAAGACTCGGCGGGGCAGGTCGGGTTTAGGGGGGGTAATTCACCCCTCCACTTT.

The CDR3 bases are TGCAGCGTTGACAGGGATATCACTGAAGCTTTCTTT. Amino acid sequence: CSVDRDITEAFF. The V and J genes are TRBV29-1 and TRBJ1-1; perhaps TRBD1 as D (5 bases). The CDR3 runs to 12 residues. Deletions cut 3 bases from V and 4 bases from J, with 9 bases between. The germline CDR1 and CDR2 sequences are SQVTM and ANQGSEA. The variable domain in full, with the rest retrieved from reference TRBV29-1 and TRBJ1-1, is SAVISQKPSRDICQRGTSLTIQCQVDSQVTMMFWYRQQPGQSLTLIATANQGSEATYESGFVIDKFPISRPNLTFSTLTVSNMSPEDSSIYLCSVDRDITEAFFGQGTRLTVV.

This chain joins TRBV3-1 (or the pseudogene TRBV3-2) and TRBJ1-5; tentatively, D is TRBD1 (5 bases). V was pared by 1 base and J by 6 bases, with 7 bases between. The CDR3 has 13 residues. Germline V gives CDR1 LGHDT, CDR2 YNNKEL (reference sequence). CDR3 protein: CASSQAQGQPQHF. CDR3 DNA: TGTGCCAGCAGCCAAGCTCAGGGTCAGCCCCAGCATTTT.

This clone was recorded a few times. The chain couples TRBV29-1 to TRBJ2-4, with D possibly TRBD2 on 6 matching bases. This CDR3 spans 15 amino acids. Trimming removed 3 bases from V and 0 bases from J, with 12 bases in between. Germline CDR1 is SQVTM and CDR2 is ANQGSEA. The DNA for the CDR3 is TGCAGCGTTGATGTTGGGGGGTTAGCCAAAAACATTCAGTACTTC. Translation: CSVDVGGLAKNIQYF.

V gene TRBV10-3 combines with J gene TRBJ2-1, with D possibly TRBD2 on 7 matching bases. Germline CDR1 reads ENHRY; CDR2 reads SYGVKD. This CDR3 is built from 14 residues. V was shortened by 8 bases and J by 2 bases, with 13 bases between the two germline ends. The CDR3 region is CAIFGGAAYNEQFF. DNA for the CDR3: TGTGCCATCTTTGGGGGGGCCGCCTACAATGAGCAGTTCTTC.

This clone appeared once. The chain recombines TRBV7-2 with TRBJ1-1; D is possibly TRBD1 (6 bases). Germline V CDR1 and CDR2: SGHTA, FQGNSA. Trimming shortened V by 2 bases and J by 1 base, and 11 bases separated the two germline ends. The CDR3 is 15 residues long. The chain's CDR3 is CASSLHQGTNTEAFF. Here the CDR3 DNA reads TGTGCCAGCAGCTTACATCAGGGGACGAACACTGAAGCTTTCTTT. The full variable domain, in which reference TRBV7-2 and TRBJ1-1 provide the parts outside the CDR3, is GAGVSQSPSNKVTEKGKDVELRCDPISGHTALYWYRQSLGQGLEFLIYFQGNSAPDKSGLPSDRFSAERTGGSVSTLTIQRTQQEDSAVYLCASSLHQGTNTEAFFGQGTRLTVV.

The chain recombines TRBV6-5 with TRBJ1-2, with a tentative D call TRBD1 (5 bases). V was clipped by 7 bases and J by 2 bases, with 11 bases between them. Germline values: CDR1 MNHEY, CDR2 SVGAGI. This CDR3 region has 13 residues. The CDR3 DNA sequence: TGTGCCAGCATCGACAGACACAACTATGGCTACACCTTC. Translation gives CASIDRHNYGYTF.

This clone showed up just a few times. J is TRBJ2-1 and V is TRBV3-1 (or the pseudogene TRBV3-2), with TRBD2 identical over 13 bases. The germline V gene encodes CDR1 LGHDT and CDR2 YNNKEL (reference sequence). CDR3 length: 17 residues. The J segment lost 4 bases and the V segment lost 1 base, leaving 4 bases of the junction unmatched. CDR3 sequence (DNA): TGTGCCAGCAGCCAAGGAACTAGCGGGGGGGCGTACAATGAGCAGTTCTTC. Protein product: CASSQGTSGGAYNEQFF.

The V gene is TRBV5-5, the J gene TRBJ1-2; D not resolved. Germline values: CDR1 SGHKS, CDR2 YYEKEE (reference sequence). The CDR3 contains 14 residues. V dropped 0 bases and J dropped 4 bases, with 10 bases sitting between them. Here the CDR3 reads CASSLVVDIYGYTF. DNA for the CDR3: TGTGCCAGCAGCTTGGTGGTAGACATCTATGGCTACACCTTC.

The V and J genes are TRBV19 and TRBJ2-1; 8 nucleotides agree with TRBD1. V lost 5 bases to trimming and J lost 9 bases; unmatched junction nucleotides: 12. CDR3 length equals 15 residues. From germline, CDR1 is LNHDA and CDR2 SQIVND (reference sequence). The CDR3: CASSLYRDRLSEQFF. CDR3 in DNA: TGTGCCAGTAGTCTTTACCGGGACAGGCTAAGTGAGCAGTTCTTC.